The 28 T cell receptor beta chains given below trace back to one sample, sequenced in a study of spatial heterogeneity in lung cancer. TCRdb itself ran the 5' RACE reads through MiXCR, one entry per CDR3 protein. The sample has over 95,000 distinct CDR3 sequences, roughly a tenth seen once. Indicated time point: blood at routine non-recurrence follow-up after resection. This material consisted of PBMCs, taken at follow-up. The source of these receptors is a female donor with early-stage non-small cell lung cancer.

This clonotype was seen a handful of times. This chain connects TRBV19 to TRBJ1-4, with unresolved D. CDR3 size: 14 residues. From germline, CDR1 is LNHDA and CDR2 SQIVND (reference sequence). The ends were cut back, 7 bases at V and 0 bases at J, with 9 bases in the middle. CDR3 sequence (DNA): TGTGCCAGTAAGAAAGATGCAACTAATGAAAAACTGTTTTTT. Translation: CASKKDATNEKLFF.

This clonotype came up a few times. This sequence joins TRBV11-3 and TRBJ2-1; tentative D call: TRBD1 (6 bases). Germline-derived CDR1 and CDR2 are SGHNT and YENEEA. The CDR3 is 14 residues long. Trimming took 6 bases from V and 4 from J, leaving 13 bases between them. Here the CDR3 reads CASRRQVRYNEQFF. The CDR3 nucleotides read TGTGCCAGCAGGAGACAGGTGAGATACAATGAGCAGTTCTTC.

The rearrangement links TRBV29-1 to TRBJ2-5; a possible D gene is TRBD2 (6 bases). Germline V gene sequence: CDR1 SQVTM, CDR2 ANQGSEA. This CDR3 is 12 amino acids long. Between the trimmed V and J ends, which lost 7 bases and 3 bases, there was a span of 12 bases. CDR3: CSAAEGKETQYF. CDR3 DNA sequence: TGCAGCGCCGCGGAGGGAAAAGAGACCCAGTACTTC.

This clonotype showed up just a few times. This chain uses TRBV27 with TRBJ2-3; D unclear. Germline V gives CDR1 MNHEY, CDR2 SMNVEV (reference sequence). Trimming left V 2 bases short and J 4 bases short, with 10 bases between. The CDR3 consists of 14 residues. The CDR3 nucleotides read TGTGCCAGCAGTTTACAAGGCCGAGCAGATACGCAGTATTTT. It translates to CASSLQGRADTQYF.

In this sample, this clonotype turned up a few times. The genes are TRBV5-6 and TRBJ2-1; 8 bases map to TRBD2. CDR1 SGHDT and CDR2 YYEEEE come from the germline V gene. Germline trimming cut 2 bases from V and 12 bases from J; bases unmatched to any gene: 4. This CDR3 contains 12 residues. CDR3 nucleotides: TGTGCCAGCAGCTTAGCGGGAGCCGGGCAGTTCTTC. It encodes CASSLAGAGQFF.

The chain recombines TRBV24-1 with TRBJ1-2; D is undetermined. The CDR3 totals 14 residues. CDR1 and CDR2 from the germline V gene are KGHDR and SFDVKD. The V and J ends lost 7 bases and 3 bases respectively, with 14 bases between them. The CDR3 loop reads CATRPGGADYGYTF. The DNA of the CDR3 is TGTGCCACCAGACCGGGAGGAGCAGACTATGGCTACACCTTC.

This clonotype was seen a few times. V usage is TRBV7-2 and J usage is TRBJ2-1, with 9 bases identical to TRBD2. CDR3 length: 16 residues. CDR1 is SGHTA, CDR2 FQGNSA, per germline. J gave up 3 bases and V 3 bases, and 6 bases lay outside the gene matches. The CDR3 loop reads CASSFFASGIYNEQFF. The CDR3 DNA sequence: TGTGCCAGCAGCTTTTTTGCTAGCGGGATCTACAATGAGCAGTTCTTC.

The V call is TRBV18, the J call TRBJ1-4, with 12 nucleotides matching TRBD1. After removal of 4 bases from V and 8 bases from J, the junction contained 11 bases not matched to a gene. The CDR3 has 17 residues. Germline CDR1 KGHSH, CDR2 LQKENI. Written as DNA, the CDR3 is TGTGCCAGCTCACGGTTGGGACAGGGGGCGCCGGAGGAAAAACTGTTTTTT. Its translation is CASSRLGQGAPEEKLFF. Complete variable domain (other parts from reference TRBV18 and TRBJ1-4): NAGVMQNPRHLVRRRGQEARLRCSPMKGHSHVYWYRQLPEEGLKFMVYLQKENIIDESGMPKERFSAEFPKEGPSILRIQQVVRGDSAAYFCASSRLGQGAPEEKLFFGSGTQLSVL.

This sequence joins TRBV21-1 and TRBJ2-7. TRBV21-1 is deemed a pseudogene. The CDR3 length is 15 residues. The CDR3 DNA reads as TGTGCCAGCAGCAAAGGGCCGGTTGGAAACTACGAGCAGTACGTC. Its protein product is CASSKGPVGNYEQYV.

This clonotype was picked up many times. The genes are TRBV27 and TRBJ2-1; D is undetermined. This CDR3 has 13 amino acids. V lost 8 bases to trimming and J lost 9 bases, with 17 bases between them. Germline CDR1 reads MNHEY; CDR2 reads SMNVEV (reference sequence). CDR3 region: CASFSYGGREQFF. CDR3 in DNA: TGTGCCAGCTTTTCTTACGGCGGCCGTGAGCAGTTCTTC.

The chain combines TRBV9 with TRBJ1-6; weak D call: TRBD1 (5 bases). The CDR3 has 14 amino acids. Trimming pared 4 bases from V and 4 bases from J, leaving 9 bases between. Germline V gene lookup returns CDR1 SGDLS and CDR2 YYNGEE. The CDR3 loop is CASSSGRYNSPLHF. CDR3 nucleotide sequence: TGTGCCAGCAGCTCAGGGAGGTATAATTCACCCCTCCACTTT.

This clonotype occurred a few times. The CDR3 region has the DNA TGTGCCAGCACCGGGACAACGAACACCGGGGAGCTGTTTTTT. Its protein product is CASTGTTNTGELFF. The chain employs TRBV19 and TRBJ2-2, with D possibly matching TRBD1 (6 bases). CDR1 is LNHDA and CDR2 is SQIVND in the germline V gene (reference sequence). Trimming took 9 bases from V and 0 from J, leaving 11 bases between them. CDR3 length: 14 amino acids.

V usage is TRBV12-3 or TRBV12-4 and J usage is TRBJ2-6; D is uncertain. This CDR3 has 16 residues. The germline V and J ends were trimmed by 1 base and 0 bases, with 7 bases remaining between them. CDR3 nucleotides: TGTGCCAGCAGTTTAGGCAGGCCCTCTGGGGCCAACGTCCTGACTTTC. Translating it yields CASSLGRPSGANVLTF.

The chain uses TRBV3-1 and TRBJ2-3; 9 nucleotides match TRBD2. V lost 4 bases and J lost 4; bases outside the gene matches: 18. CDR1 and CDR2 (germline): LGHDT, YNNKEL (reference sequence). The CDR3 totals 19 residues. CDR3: CASSRDGIGAGGTADTQYF. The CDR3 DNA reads TGTGCCAGCAGCCGTGACGGAATCGGAGCGGGAGGTACCGCAGATACGCAGTATTTT.

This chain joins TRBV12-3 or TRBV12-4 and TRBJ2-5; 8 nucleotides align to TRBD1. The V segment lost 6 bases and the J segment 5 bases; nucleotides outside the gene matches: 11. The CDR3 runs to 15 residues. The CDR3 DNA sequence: TGTGCCAGCAGCACAACCAGGGGGCTAGGGGAGACCCAGTACTTC. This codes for CASSTTRGLGETQYF.

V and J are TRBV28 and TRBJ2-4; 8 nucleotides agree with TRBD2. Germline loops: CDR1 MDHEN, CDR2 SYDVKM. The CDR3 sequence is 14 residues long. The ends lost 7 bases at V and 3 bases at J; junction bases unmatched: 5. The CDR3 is CASMISGSKNIQYF. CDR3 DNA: TGTGCCAGCATGATCAGCGGGAGCAAAAACATTCAGTACTTC.

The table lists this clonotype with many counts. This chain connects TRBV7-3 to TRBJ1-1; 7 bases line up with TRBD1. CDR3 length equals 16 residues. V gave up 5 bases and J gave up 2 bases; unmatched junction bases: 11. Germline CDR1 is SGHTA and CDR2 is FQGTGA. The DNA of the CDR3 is TGTGCCAGCAGCACAAGAGGGGGACAGACAAACACTGAAGCTTTCTTT. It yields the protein CASSTRGGQTNTEAFF.

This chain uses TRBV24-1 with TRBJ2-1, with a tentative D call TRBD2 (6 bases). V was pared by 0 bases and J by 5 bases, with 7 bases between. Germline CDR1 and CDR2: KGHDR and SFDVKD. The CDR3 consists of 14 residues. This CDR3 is CATSDLGGNNEQFF. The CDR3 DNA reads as TGTGCCACCAGTGATTTGGGAGGGAACAATGAGCAGTTCTTC.

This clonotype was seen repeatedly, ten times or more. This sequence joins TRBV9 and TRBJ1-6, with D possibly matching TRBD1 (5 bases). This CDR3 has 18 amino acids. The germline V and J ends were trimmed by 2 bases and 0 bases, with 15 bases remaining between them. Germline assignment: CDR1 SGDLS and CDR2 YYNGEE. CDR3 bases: TGTGCCAGCAGCGTCGGGACCACCGGGGGCTCCTATAATTCACCCCTCCACTTT. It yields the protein CASSVGTTGGSYNSPLHF. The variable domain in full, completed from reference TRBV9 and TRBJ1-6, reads DSGVTQTPKHLITATGQRVTLRCSPRSGDLSVYWYQQSLDQGLQFLIQYYNGEERAKGNILERFSAQQFPDLHSELNLSSLELGDSALYFCASSVGTTGGSYNSPLHFGNGTRLTVT.

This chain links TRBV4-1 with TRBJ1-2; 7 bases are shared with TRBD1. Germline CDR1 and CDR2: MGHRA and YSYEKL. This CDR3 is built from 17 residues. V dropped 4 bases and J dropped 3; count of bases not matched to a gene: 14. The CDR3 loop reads CASSRTGQPTGDYGYTF. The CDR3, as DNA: TGCGCCAGCAGCCGGACAGGACAGCCAACTGGTGACTATGGCTACACCTTC.

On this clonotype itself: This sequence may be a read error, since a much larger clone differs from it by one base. CDR3 DNA: TGTGCCAGCAGCCAAGATTCGGACTCCGAGCAGTTCTTC. It translates to CASSQDSDSEQFF. The chain combines TRBV4-2 with TRBJ2-1; a possible D gene is TRBD2 (5 bases). Looked up from germline, CDR1 is LGHNA and CDR2 is YNFKEQ. V shed 0 bases and J shed 10 bases, with 10 bases lying between them. This CDR3 contains 13 residues.

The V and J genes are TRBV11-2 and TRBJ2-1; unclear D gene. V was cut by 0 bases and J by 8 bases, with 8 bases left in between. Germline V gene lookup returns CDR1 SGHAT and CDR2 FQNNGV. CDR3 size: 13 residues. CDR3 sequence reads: CASSLDVAYEQFF. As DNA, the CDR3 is TGTGCCAGCAGCTTAGATGTTGCGTATGAGCAGTTCTTC.

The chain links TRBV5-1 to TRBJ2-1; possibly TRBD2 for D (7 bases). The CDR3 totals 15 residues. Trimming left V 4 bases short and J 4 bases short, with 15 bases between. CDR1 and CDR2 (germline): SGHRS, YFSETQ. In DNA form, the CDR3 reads TGCGCCAGCAGCGCGGACAGCGGGGAATACAATGAGCAGTTCTTC. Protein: CASSADSGEYNEQFF.

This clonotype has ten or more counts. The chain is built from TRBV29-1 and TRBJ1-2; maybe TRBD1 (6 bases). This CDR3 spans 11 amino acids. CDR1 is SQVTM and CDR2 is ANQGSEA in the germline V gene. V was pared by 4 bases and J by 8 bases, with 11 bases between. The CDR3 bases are TGCAGCGTTGCCGGGGGCCAGGGCTACACCTTC. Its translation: CSVAGGQGYTF. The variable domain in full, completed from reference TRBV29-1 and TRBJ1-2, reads SAVISQKPSRDICQRGTSLTIQCQVDSQVTMMFWYRQQPGQSLTLIATANQGSEATYESGFVIDKFPISRPNLTFSTLTVSNMSPEDSSIYLCSVAGGQGYTFGSGTRLTVV.

CDR3 nucleotide sequence: TGCGCCAGCAGCACAGGACAGGGGGCAGGGTACGAGCAGTACTTC. Its translation: CASSTGQGAGYEQYF. V and J are TRBV5-1 and TRBJ2-7; TRBD1 matches 11 bases. The CDR3 spans 15 residues. V lost 4 bases to trimming and J lost 4 bases; unmatched junction nucleotides: 7. Germline V gives CDR1 SGHRS, CDR2 YFSETQ.

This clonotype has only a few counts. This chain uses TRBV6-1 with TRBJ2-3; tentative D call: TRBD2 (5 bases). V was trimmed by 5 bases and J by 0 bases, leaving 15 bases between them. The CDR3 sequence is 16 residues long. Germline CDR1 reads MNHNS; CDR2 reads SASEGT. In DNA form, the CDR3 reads TGTGCCAGCAGTCCCAAGGGAGCCGCTAGCACAGATACGCAGTATTTT. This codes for CASSPKGAASTDTQYF.

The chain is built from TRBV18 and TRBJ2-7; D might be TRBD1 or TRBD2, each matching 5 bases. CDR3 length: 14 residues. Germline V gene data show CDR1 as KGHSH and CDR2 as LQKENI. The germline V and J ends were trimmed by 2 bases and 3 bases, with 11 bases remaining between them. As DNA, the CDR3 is TGTGCCAGCTCACCAAAGGGACGAGACTACGAGCAGTACTTC. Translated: CASSPKGRDYEQYF. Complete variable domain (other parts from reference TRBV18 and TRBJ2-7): NAGVMQNPRHLVRRRGQEARLRCSPMKGHSHVYWYRQLPEEGLKFMVYLQKENIIDESGMPKERFSAEFPKEGPSILRIQQVVRGDSAAYFCASSPKGRDYEQYFGPGTRLTVT.

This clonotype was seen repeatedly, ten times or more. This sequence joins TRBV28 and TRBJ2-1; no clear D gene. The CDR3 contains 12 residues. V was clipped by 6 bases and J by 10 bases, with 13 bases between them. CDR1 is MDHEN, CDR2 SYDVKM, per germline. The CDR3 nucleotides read TGTGCCAGCAGGCTCAAGGCCCACGAGCAGTTCTTC. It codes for CASRLKAHEQFF.